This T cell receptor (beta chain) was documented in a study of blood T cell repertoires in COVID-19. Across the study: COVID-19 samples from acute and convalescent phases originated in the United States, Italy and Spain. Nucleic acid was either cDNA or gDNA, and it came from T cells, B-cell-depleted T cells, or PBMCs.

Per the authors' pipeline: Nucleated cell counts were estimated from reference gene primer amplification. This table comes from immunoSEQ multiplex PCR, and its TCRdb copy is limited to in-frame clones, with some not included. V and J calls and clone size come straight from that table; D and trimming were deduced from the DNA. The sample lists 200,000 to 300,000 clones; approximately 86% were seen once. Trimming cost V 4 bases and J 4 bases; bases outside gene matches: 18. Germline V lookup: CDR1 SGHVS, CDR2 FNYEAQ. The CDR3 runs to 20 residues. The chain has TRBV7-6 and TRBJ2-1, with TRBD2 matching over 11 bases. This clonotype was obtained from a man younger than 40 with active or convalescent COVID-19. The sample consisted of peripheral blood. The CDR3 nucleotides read TGTGCCAGCAGCTCCCCGACTTCGGATACTAGCGGGGGAAGGTACAATGAGCAGTTCTTC. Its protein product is CASSSPTSDTSGGRYNEQFF.